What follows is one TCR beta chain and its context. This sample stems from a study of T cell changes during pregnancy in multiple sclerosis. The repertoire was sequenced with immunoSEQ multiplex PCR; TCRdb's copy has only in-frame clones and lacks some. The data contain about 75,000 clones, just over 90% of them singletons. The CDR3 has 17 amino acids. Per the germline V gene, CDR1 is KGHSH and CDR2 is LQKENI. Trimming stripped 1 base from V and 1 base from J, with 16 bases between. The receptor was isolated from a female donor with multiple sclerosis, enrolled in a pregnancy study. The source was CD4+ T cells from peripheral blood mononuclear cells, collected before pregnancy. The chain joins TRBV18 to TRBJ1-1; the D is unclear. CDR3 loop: CASSPLFTVIQNTEAFF. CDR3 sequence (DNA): TGTGCCAGCTCACCACTTTTTACAGTGATACAGAACACTGAAGCTTTCTTT. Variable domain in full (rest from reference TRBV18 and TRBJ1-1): NAGVMQNPRHLVRRRGQEARLRCSPMKGHSHVYWYRQLPEEGLKFMVYLQKENIIDESGMPKERFSAEFPKEGPSILRIQQVVRGDSAAYFCASSPLFTVIQNTEAFFGQGTRLTVV.